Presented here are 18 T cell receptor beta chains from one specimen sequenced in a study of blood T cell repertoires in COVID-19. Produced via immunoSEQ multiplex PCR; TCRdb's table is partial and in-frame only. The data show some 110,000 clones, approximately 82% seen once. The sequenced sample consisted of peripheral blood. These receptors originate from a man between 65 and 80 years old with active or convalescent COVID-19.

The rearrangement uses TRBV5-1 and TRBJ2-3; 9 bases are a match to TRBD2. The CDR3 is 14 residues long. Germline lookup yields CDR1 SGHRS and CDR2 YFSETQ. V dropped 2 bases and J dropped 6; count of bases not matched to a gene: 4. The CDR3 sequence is CASSLAGGRDTQYF. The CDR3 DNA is TGCGCCAGCAGCTTAGCGGGAGGTAGGGATACGCAGTATTTT.

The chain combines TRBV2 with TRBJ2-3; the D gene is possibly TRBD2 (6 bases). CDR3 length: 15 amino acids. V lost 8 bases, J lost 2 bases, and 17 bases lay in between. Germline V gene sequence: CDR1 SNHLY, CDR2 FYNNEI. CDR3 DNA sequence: TGTGCCAGCTTCCCTCGGGGGAGCCACACAGATACGCAGTATTTT. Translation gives CASFPRGSHTDTQYF. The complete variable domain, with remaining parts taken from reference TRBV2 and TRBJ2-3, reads EPEVTQTPSHQVTQMGQEVILRCVPISNHLYFYWYRQILGQKVEFLVSFYNNEISEKSEIFDDQFSVERPDGSNFTLKIRSTKLEDSAMYFCASFPRGSHTDTQYFGPGTRLTVL.

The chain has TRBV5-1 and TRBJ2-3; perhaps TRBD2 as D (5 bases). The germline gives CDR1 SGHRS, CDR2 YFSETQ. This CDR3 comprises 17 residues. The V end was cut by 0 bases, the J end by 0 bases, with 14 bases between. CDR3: CASSLGLASFSTDTQYF. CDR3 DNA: TGCGCCAGCAGCTTGGGGTTAGCGTCTTTTAGCACAGATACGCAGTATTTT.

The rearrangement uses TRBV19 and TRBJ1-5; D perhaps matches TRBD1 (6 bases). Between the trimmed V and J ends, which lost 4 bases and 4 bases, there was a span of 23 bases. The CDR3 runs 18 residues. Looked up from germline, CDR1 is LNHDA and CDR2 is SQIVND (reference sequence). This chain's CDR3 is CASSTRGQGMARNQPQHF. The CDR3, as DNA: TGTGCCAGTAGTACCCGGGGTCAGGGGATGGCTAGGAATCAGCCCCAGCATTTT. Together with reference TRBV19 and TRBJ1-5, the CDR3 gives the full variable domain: DGGITQSPKYLFRKEGQNVTLSCEQNLNHDAMYWYRQDPGQGLRLIYYSQIVNDFQKGDIAEGYSVSREKKESFPLTVTSAQKNPTAFYLCASSTRGQGMARNQPQHFGDGTRLSIL.

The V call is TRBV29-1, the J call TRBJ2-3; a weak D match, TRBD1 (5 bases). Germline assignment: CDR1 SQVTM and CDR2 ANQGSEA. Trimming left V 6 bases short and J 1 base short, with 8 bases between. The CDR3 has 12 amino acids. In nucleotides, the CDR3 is TGCAGCGTGTTAGGGGGCACAGATACGCAGTATTTT. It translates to CSVLGGTDTQYF.

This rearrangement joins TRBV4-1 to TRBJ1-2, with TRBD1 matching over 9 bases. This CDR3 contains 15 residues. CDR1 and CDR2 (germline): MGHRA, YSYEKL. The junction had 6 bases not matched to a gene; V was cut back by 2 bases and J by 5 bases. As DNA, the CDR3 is TGCGCCAGCAGCCAATTACCGGGACAGGGATATGGCTACACCTTC. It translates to CASSQLPGQGYGYTF.

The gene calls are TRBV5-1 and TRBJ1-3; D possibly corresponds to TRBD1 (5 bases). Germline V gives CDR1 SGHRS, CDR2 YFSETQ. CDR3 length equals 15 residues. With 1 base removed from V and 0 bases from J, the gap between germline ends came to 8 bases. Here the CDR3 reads CASSLQGNSGNTIYF. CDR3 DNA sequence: TGCGCCAGCAGCTTGCAGGGCAACTCTGGAAACACCATATATTTT.

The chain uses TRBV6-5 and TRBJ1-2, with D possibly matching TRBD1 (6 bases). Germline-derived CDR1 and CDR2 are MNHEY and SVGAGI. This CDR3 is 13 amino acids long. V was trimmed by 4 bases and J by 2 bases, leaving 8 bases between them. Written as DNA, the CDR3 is TGTGCCAGCAGTTTCGGACAGAACTATGGCTACACCTTC. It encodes CASSFGQNYGYTF.

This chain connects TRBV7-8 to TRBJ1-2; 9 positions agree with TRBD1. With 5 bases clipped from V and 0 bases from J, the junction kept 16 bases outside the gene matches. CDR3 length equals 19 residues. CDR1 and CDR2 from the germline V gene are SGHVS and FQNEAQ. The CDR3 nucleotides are TGTGCCAGCAGCCGCAGTAGATTCGGGGGACAGGGAGCTAACTATGGCTACACCTTC. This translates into CASSRSRFGGQGANYGYTF. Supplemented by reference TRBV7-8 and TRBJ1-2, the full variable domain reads GAGVSQSPRYKVAKRGQDVALRCDPISGHVSLFWYQQALGQGPEFLTYFQNEAQLDKSGLPSDRFFAERPEGSVSTLKIQRTQQEDSAVYLCASSRSRFGGQGANYGYTFGSGTRLTVV.

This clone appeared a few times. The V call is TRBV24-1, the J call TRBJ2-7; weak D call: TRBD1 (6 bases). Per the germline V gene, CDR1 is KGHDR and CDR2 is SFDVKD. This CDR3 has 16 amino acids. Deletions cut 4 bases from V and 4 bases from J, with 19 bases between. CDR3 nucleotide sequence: TGTGCCACCAGTGACCTCTTGACAGGCGGATTTTACGAGCAGTACTTC. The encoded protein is CATSDLLTGGFYEQYF.

CDR3 DNA sequence: TGTGCCAGTAGTAGATCCCGCGGAGGACAGGGGGCCGGAAATTCACCCCTCCACTTT. Protein sequence: CASSRSRGGQGAGNSPLHF. The chain carries TRBV19 and TRBJ1-6; 11 positions agree with TRBD1. V was clipped by 4 bases and J by 7 bases; unmatched bases: 15. This CDR3 contains 19 residues. CDR1 is LNHDA, CDR2 SQIVND, per germline (reference sequence).

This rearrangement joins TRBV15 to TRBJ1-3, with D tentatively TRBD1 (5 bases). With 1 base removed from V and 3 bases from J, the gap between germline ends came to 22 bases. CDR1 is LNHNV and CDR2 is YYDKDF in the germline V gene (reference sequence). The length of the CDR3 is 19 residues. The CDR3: CATSRASDKTGYFGNTIYF. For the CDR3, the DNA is TGTGCCACCAGCAGAGCCAGTGACAAAACAGGATATTTTGGAAACACCATATATTTT.

This CDR3 is CASKGQGIEAFF. CDR3 sequence (DNA): TGTGCCAGCAAGGGCCAGGGGATTGAAGCTTTCTTT. V usage is TRBV2 and J usage is TRBJ1-1, with a weak D call TRBD1 (6 bases). The germline V gene has CDR1 SNHLY and CDR2 FYNNEI. V lost 7 bases, J lost 7 bases, and 13 bases lay in between. This CDR3 is built from 12 residues.

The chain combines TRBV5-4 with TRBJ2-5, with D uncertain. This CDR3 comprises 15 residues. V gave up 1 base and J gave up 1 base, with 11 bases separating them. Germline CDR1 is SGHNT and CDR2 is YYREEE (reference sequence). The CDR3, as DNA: TGTGCCAGCAGCTTGTCCAGGCAGCTCCAAGAGACCCAGTACTTC. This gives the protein CASSLSRQLQETQYF.

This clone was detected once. DNA for the CDR3: TGTGCCAGCAGCTTTCGTCGACTAGAGGACACCGGGGAGCTGTTTTTT. Amino acid sequence: CASSFRRLEDTGELFF. J is TRBJ2-2 and V is TRBV5-6, with TRBD2 as a possible D gene (6 bases). Germline loops: CDR1 SGHDT, CDR2 YYEEEE. The length of the CDR3 is 16 residues. The ends were cut back, 2 bases at V and 3 bases at J, with 14 bases in the middle.

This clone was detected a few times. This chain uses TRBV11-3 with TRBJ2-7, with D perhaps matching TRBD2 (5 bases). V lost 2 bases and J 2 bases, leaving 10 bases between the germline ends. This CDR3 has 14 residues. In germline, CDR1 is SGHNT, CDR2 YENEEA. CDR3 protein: CASSLSGYTYEQYF. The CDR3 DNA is TGTGCCAGCAGCTTAAGCGGTTACACCTACGAGCAGTACTTC.

Here the CDR3 reads CASSWDNSYEQYF. The CDR3 DNA sequence: TGTGCCAGCAGCTGGGACAATTCCTACGAGCAGTACTTC. The chain recombines TRBV6-2 or TRBV6-3 with TRBJ2-7; D may be TRBD1 (6 bases). The CDR3 has 13 residues. In germline, CDR1 is MNHEY, CDR2 SVGEGT. V was pared by 6 bases and J by 1 base, with 10 bases between.

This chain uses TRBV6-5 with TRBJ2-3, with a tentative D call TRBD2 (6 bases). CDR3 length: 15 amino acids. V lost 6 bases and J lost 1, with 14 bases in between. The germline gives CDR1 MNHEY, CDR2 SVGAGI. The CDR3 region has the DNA TGTGCCAGCAGACCGGCCGGGGGTGGCACAGATACGCAGTATTTT. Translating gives CASRPAGGGTDTQYF.